Listed below are T cell receptor beta chains from one sample, sequenced in a study of blood T cell repertoires in COVID-19. Method: immunoSEQ multiplex PCR; TCRdb's copy keeps in-frame clones and lacks some. Among some 250,000 clones listed, around 90% were seen once. Sequencing was carried out using peripheral blood. Receptor source: a woman between 35 and 50 years old who had recovered from COVID-19. Each CDR3 is given with its conserved first and last residue. A D gene is named only where the DNA matches it firmly. Where a row states a size, it is once, few, many or the class of an expanded clone; other rows omit it.

TRBV25-1	TRBJ1-4	.	.	TGTGCCAGCAGTGAATTCGGGGCAGGGGAGAGGGAAAAACTGTTTTTT	CASSEFGAGEREKLFF
TRBV4-1	TRBJ2-1	.	TRBD2	TGCGCCAGCAGCCAAGAGGTCGGAGCGGGAGGATGGGGGGAGCAGTTCTTC	CASSQEVGAGGWGEQFF
TRBV28	TRBJ1-1	.	.	TGTGCCAGCAAGGGGTTGAACACTGAAGCTTTCTTT	CASKGLNTEAFF
TRBV10-1	TRBJ2-1	.	TRBD2	TGCGCCAGCAGCCGAGGCCCAGTAGCGGGAGGCCCCCGAAGCTCCTACAATGAGCAGTTCTTC	CASSRGPVAGGPRSSYNEQFF
TRBV5-1	TRBJ1-2	.	TRBD1	TGCGCCAGCAGCCCCCCCGGACAGGTTAACTATGGCTACACCTTC	CASSPPGQVNYGYTF
TRBV6-5	TRBJ2-5	.	.	TGTGCCAGCAGCCACGGGGGACAAGAGACCCAGTACTTC	CASSHGGQETQYF
TRBV27	TRBJ2-7	.	TRBD2	TGTGCCAGCAGTTCAACTAGCGGGAGGTACGAGCAGTACTTC	CASSSTSGRYEQYF
TRBV27	TRBJ1-2	.	.	TGTGCCAGCAGTTTACTTGGGGGGGCCTATGGCTACACCTTC	CASSLLGGAYGYTF
TRBV27	TRBJ2-1	.	TRBD2	TGTGCCAGCAGTTCTAGACTAGCGGGAGCCAGCTACAATGAGCAGTTCTTC	CASSSRLAGASYNEQFF
TRBV19	TRBJ2-3	once	TRBD2	TGTGCCAGTAGTAGTGGGACTAGCTTGGATACGCAGTATTTT	CASSSGTSLDTQYF
TRBV4-2	TRBJ2-7	.	TRBD2	TGTGCCAGCAGCCTATCCGGCGGGACTAGCGGATCCTACGAGCAGTACTTC	CASSLSGGTSGSYEQYF
TRBV20-1	TRBJ1-2	few	.	TGCAGTGCTAGTTGGCAGGCCGGCTACACCTTC	CSASWQAGYTF
TRBV7-2	TRBJ2-3	.	TRBD2	TGTGCCAGCAGCTTAGTCCCTAGCGGGGGGAGCACAGATACGCAGTATTTT	CASSLVPSGGSTDTQYF
TRBV7-9	TRBJ2-1	.	TRBD2	TGTGCCAGCAGCCTAGCGGGGGCGAATGAGCAGTTCTTC	CASSLAGANEQFF
TRBV29-1	TRBJ1-5	.	.	TGCAGCGTTGGGGAGGGCAATCAGCCCCAGCATTTT	CSVGEGNQPQHF
TRBV30	TRBJ1-4	.	TRBD1	TGTGCCGCCTACAGGGGGCTGGGGGAAAAACTGTTTTTT	CAAYRGLGEKLFF